A selection of T cell receptor beta chains follows, all from one sample in a study of cytomegalovirus exposure and HLA in healthy donors. Method: immunoSEQ multiplex PCR; TCRdb's copy keeps in-frame clones and lacks some. Of 140,000 to 150,000 clones listed, around three quarters are singletons. Sample: PBMCs. The receptor set was obtained from a middle-aged man in good health and CMV-seropositive. The CDR3 runs from the conserved cysteine through the conserved F or W. The order of the fields is CDR3 protein, CDR3 DNA, D gene, J gene, V gene, clone size. A D gene is named only where the DNA matches it firmly. Size tells how often a clone was seen (once, few, many) or the class of an expanded clone, and some rows leave it out.

CDR3 protein: CASSWGLPSNEQFF; CDR3 DNA: TGTGCCAGCAGCTGGGGACTGCCATCGAATGAGCAGTTCTTC; D gene: .; J gene: TRBJ2-1; V gene: TRBV5-4; clone size: .
CDR3 protein: CASSLAGQGVTEAFF; CDR3 DNA: TGCGCCAGCAGCCTAGCGGGGCAGGGGGTCACTGAAGCTTTCTTT; D gene: TRBD1; J gene: TRBJ1-1; V gene: TRBV4-3; clone size: .
CDR3 protein: CSSAPGGSGGYTF; CDR3 DNA: TGTTCCAGCGCTCCGGGGGGCAGCGGGGGCTACACCTTC; D gene: .; J gene: TRBJ1-2; V gene: TRBV7-9; clone size: .
CDR3 protein: CASSNSGTSRYEQYF; CDR3 DNA: TGTGCCAGCAGCAACTCCGGGACTAGCAGATACGAGCAGTACTTC; D gene: TRBD2; J gene: TRBJ2-7; V gene: TRBV6-5; clone size: once
CDR3 protein: CASVSGRDNTGELFF; CDR3 DNA: TGTGCCAGCGTTAGCGGGAGGGATAACACCGGGGAGCTGTTTTTT; D gene: TRBD2; J gene: TRBJ2-2; V gene: TRBV9; clone size: few
CDR3 protein: CASSDPGTGGYEQYF; CDR3 DNA: TGTGCCAGTAGTGACCCCGGGACAGGGGGCTACGAGCAGTACTTC; D gene: TRBD1; J gene: TRBJ2-7; V gene: TRBV19; clone size: .
CDR3 protein: CASSLRDYTDTQYF; CDR3 DNA: TGTGCCAGCAGCTTAAGGGACTACACAGATACGCAGTATTTT; D gene: TRBD2; J gene: TRBJ2-3; V gene: TRBV7-8; clone size: .
CDR3 protein: CASSPGGAKNIQYF; CDR3 DNA: TGTGCCAGCAGCCCCGGGGGTGCCAAAAACATTCAGTACTTC; D gene: .; J gene: TRBJ2-4; V gene: TRBV11-2; clone size: .
CDR3 protein: CAISARDRIDEQYF; CDR3 DNA: TGTGCCATCAGTGCAAGAGACAGGATTGACGAGCAGTACTTC; D gene: .; J gene: TRBJ2-7; V gene: TRBV10-3; clone size: .
CDR3 protein: CSARTGSSYNSPLHF; CDR3 DNA: TGCAGCGCGAGGACGGGGAGCTCCTATAATTCACCCCTCCACTTT; D gene: .; J gene: TRBJ1-6; V gene: TRBV29-1; clone size: .
CDR3 protein: CASSGGGGVTGELFF; CDR3 DNA: TGCGCCAGCAGCGGCGGCGGGGGTGTCACCGGGGAGCTGTTTTTT; D gene: TRBD2; J gene: TRBJ2-2; V gene: TRBV5-1; clone size: .
CDR3 protein: CASSPGQATNEKLFF; CDR3 DNA: TGTGCCAGCAGTCCGGGACAGGCAACTAATGAAAAACTGTTTTTT; D gene: TRBD1; J gene: TRBJ1-4; V gene: TRBV28; clone size: few
CDR3 protein: CATKKTLGGHEQYF; CDR3 DNA: TGTGCCACCAAGAAGACCCTTGGAGGCCACGAGCAGTACTTC; D gene: .; J gene: TRBJ2-7; V gene: TRBV6-1; clone size: .
CDR3 protein: CAVPRVGNRDPQPQHF; CDR3 DNA: TGTGCCGTCCCGAGGGTAGGAAACAGGGACCCTCAGCCCCAGCATTTT; D gene: .; J gene: TRBJ1-5; V gene: TRBV25-1; clone size: .
CDR3 protein: CASSPTTAPREIEQYF; CDR3 DNA: TGTGCCAGCAGTCCCACTACAGCTCCCCGGGAGATCGAGCAGTACTTC; D gene: .; J gene: TRBJ2-7; V gene: TRBV27; clone size: .
CDR3 protein: CSARGAEKLFF; CDR3 DNA: TGCAGTGCCCGGGGGGCTGAAAAACTGTTTTTT; D gene: .; J gene: TRBJ1-4; V gene: TRBV20-1; clone size: .
CDR3 protein: CASSLAGTSISGELFF; CDR3 DNA: TGCGCCAGCAGCTTGGCCGGGACTAGCATCTCCGGGGAGCTGTTTTTT; D gene: TRBD2; J gene: TRBJ2-2; V gene: TRBV5-1; clone size: .